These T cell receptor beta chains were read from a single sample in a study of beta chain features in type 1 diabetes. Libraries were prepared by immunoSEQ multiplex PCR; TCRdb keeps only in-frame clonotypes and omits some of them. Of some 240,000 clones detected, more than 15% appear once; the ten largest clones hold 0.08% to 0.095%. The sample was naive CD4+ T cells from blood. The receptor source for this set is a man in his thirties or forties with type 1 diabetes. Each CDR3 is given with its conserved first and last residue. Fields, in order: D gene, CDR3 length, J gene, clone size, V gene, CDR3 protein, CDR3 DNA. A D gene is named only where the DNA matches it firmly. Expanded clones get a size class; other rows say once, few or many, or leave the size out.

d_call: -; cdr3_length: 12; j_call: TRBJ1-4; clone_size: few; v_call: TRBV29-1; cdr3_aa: CSVGRANEKLFF; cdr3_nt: TGCAGCGTTGGTAGGGCCAATGAAAAACTGTTTTTT
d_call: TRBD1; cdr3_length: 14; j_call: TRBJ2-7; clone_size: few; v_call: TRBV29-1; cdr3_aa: CSVVGTGTVYEQYF; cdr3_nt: TGCAGCGTTGTAGGGACAGGGACGGTCTACGAGCAGTACTTC
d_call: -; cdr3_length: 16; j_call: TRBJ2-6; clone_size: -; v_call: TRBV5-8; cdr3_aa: CASSLRKFSGANVLTF; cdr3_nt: TGTGCCAGCAGCCTCCGGAAGTTCTCTGGGGCCAACGTCCTGACTTTC
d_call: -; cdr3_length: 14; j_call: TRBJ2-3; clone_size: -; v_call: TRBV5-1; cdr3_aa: CASSLEGQKDTQYF; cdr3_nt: TGCGCCAGCAGCTTGGAAGGGCAGAAAGATACGCAGTATTTT
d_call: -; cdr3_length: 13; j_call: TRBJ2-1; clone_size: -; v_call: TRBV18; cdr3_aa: CASSPGFNNEQFF; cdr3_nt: TGTGCCAGCTCACCAGGGTTTAACAATGAGCAGTTCTTC
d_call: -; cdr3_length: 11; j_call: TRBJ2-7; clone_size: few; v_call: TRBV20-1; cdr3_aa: CSASYSYEQYF; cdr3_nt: TGCAGTGCTAGTTACAGCTACGAGCAGTACTTC
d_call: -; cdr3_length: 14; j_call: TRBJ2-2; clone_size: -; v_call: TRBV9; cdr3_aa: CASSVTTNTGELFF; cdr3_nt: TGTGCCAGCAGCGTCACTACGAACACCGGGGAGCTGTTTTTT
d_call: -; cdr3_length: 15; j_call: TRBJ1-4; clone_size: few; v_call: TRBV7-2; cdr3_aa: CASSFGRATNEKLFF; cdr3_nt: TGTGCCAGCAGCTTCGGACGGGCTACTAATGAAAAACTGTTTTTT
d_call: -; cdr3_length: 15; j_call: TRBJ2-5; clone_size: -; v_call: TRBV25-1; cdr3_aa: CASSPGISNQETQYF; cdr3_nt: TGTGCCAGCAGTCCCGGAATCTCTAACCAAGAGACCCAGTACTTC
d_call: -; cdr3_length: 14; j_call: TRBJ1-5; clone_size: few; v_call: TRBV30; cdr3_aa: CAWSVGTVNQPQHF; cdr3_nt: TGTGCCTGGAGTGTCGGAACAGTCAATCAGCCCCAGCATTTT
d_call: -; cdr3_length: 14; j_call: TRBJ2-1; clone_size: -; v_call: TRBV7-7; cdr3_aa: CASSPIRGGNEQFF; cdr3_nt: TGTGCCAGCAGCCCGATCAGGGGAGGCAATGAGCAGTTCTTC
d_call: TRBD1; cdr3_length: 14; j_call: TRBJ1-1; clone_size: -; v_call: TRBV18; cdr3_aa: CASSRQGAGTEAFF; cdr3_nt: TGTGCCAGCTCAAGACAGGGGGCAGGCACTGAAGCTTTCTTT
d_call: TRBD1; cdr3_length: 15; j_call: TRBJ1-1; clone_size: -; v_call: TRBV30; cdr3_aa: CAWIAPGQGVPEAFF; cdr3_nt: TGTGCCTGGATCGCTCCGGGACAGGGGGTACCTGAAGCTTTCTTT
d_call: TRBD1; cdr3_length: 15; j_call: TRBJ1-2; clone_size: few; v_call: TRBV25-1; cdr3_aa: CASSGTGAIWDGYTF; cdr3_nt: TGTGCCAGCAGTGGGACAGGGGCCATCTGGGATGGCTACACCTTC
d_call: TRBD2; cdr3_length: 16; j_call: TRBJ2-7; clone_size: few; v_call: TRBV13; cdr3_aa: CASSARTSGNIYEQYF; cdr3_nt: TGTGCCAGCAGCGCCAGGACTAGCGGGAATATCTACGAGCAGTACTTC
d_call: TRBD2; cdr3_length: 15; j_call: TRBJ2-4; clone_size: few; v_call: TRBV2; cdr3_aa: CASSGGGLAQNIQYF; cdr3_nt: TGTGCCAGCAGTGGAGGGGGACTAGCTCAAAACATTCAGTACTTC
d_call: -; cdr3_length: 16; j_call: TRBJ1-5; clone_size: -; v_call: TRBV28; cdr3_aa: CASSLMGAGDNQPQHF; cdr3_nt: TGTGCCAGCAGCCTAATGGGGGCAGGGGACAATCAGCCCCAGCATTTT
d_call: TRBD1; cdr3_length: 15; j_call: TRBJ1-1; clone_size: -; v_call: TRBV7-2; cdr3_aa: CASSDLTGKFAEAFF; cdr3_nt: TGTGCCAGCAGCGACCTGACAGGGAAGTTCGCTGAAGCTTTCTTT
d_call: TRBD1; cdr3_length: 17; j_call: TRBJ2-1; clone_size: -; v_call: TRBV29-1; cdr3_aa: CSVPGQGAKGSYNEQFF; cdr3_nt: TGCAGCGTACCGGGACAGGGGGCGAAAGGCTCCTACAATGAGCAGTTCTTC
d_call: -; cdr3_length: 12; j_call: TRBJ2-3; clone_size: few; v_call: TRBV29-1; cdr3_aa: CSVDGGTDTQYF; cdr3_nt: TGCAGCGTTGATGGAGGCACAGATACGCAGTATTTT
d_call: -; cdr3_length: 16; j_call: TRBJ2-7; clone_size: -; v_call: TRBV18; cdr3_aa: CASSPDGKRRLYEQYF; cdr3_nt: TGTGCCAGCTCACCCGACGGGAAGCGCCGCCTCTACGAGCAGTACTTC
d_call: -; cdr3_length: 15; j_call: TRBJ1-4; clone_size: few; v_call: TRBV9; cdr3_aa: CASSPTPRADEKLFF; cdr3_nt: TGTGCCAGCAGCCCGACCCCACGGGCCGACGAAAAACTGTTTTTT
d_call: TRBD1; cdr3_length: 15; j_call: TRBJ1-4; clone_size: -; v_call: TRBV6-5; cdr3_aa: CASSYSGQGDGKLFF; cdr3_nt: TGTGCCAGCAGTTACTCGGGGCAGGGGGACGGAAAACTGTTTTTT
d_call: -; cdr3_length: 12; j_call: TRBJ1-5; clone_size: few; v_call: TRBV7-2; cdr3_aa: CASSDRNQPQHF; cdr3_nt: TGTGCCAGCAGCGACAGGAATCAGCCCCAGCATTTT
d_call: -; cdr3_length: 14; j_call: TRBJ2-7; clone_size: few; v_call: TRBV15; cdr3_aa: CATSRAQVTREQYF; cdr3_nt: TGTGCCACCAGCAGAGCACAGGTTACCCGCGAGCAGTACTTC
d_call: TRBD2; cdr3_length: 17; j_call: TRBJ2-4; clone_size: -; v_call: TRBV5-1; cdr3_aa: CASSHLASGSTKNIQYF; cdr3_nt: TGCGCCAGCAGCCACCTGGCTAGCGGATCCACCAAAAACATTCAGTACTTC
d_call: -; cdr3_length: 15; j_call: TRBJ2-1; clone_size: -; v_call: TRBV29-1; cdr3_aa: CSVDRLGYSYNEQFF; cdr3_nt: TGCAGCGTTGATCGTCTGGGGTACTCCTACAATGAGCAGTTCTTC
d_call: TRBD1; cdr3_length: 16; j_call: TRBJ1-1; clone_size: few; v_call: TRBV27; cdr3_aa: CASRPFVPRGLTEAFF; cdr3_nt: TGTGCCAGCAGGCCTTTTGTCCCCAGGGGGCTCACTGAAGCTTTCTTT
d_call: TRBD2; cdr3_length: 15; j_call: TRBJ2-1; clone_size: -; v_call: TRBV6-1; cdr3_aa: CATDAGLAGSSEQFF; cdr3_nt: TGTGCAACGGATGCGGGACTAGCGGGATCCAGTGAGCAGTTCTTC
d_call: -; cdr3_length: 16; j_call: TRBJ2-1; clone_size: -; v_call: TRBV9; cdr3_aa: CASSLTGTGTYNEQFF; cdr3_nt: TGTGCCAGCAGCTTAACCGGGACGGGGACCTACAATGAGCAGTTCTTC
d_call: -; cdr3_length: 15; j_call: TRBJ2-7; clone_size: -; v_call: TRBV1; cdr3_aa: CTSSHGPGSPYEQYF; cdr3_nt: TGCACCAGCAGCCATGGCCCCGGGTCCCCGTACGAGCAGTACTTC
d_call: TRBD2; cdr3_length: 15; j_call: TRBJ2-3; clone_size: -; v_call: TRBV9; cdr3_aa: CASSVEGSGSSTQYF; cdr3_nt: TGTGCCAGCAGCGTAGAAGGTAGCGGGAGTAGTACGCAGTATTTT
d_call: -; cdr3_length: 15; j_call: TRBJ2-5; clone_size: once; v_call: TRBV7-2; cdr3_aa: CASSATRDTAKGQYF; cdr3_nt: TGTGCCAGCAGCGCAACGAGGGACACCGCGAAGGGCCAGTACTTC
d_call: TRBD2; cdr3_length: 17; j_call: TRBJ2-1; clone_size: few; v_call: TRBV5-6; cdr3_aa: CASSLAGLAASLNEQFF; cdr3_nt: TGTGCCAGCAGCTTGGCGGGACTAGCGGCCTCCCTCAATGAGCAGTTCTTC
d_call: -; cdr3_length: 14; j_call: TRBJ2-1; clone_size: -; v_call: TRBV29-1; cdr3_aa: CSVALRLAYNEQFF; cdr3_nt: TGCAGCGTTGCACTACGCCTTGCATACAATGAGCAGTTCTTC
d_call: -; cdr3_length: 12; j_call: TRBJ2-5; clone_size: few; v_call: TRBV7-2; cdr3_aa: CASSLARETQYF; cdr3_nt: TGTGCCAGCAGCTTAGCGAGGGAGACCCAGTACTTC
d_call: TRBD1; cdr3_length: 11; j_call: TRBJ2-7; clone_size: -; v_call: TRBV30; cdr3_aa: CARTGGYEQYF; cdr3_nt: TGTGCCCGGACAGGGGGCTACGAGCAGTACTTC
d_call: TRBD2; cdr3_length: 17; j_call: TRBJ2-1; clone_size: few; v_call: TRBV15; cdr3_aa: CATSRASTSGVYNEQFF; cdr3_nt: TGTGCCACCAGCAGAGCCTCGACTAGCGGAGTCTACAATGAGCAGTTCTTC
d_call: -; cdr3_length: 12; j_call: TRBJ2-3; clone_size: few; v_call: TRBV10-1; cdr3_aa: CASGEVLDTQYF; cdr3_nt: TGCGCCAGCGGAGAGGTTTTGGATACGCAGTATTTT
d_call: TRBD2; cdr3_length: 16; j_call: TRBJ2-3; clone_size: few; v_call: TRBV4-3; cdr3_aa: CASSQEPSGNTDTQYF; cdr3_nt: TGCGCCAGCAGCCAAGAGCCCAGCGGGAACACAGATACGCAGTATTTT
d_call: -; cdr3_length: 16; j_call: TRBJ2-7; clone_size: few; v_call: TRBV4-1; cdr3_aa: CASSQILVGLTYEQYF; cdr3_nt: TGCGCCAGCAGCCAAATCCTAGTAGGGCTCACCTACGAGCAGTACTTC
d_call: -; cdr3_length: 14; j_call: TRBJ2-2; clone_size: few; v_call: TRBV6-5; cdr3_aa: CASRGLSNTGELFF; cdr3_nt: TGTGCCAGCAGGGGACTCTCTAACACCGGGGAGCTGTTTTTT
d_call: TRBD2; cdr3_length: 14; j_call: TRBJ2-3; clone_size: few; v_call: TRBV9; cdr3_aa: CASSTSGHTDTQYF; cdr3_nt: TGTGCCAGCAGCACTAGCGGGCACACAGATACGCAGTATTTT
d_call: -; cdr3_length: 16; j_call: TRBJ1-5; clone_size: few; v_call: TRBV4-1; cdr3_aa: CASSPQWGQANQPQHF; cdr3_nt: TGCGCCAGCAGCCCACAATGGGGGCAGGCAAATCAGCCCCAGCATTTT
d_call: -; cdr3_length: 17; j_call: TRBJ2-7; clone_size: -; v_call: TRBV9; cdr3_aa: CASSVARDSKATYEQYF; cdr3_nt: TGTGCCAGCAGCGTAGCTCGGGACTCTAAGGCTACCTACGAGCAGTACTTC